The sequence of this T cell receptor (beta chain) was determined in a study of post-analysis software for immune sequencing data. Study findings and constraints: The study found TRBV5-6, TRBV5-1 and TRBV20-1 among about five TRBV segments more frequent in patients than controls.

Every TCR beta cDNA library bore unique molecular identifiers. TCRdb used MiXCR to reprocess the PCR reads, holding one entry per CDR3 protein. In the table there are hundreds of thousands of distinct CDR3 sequences, approximately 57% of which are singletons. As to this clonotype: Its target is not known.

V shed 3 bases and J shed 6 bases, with 9 bases lying between them. This CDR3 is built from 12 residues. In germline, CDR1 is SQVTM, CDR2 ANQGSEA. The sample taken for sequencing was blood. The clonotype comes from a girl aged 5-17 years with multiple sclerosis. The rearrangement uses TRBV29-1 and TRBJ1-5; D remains ambiguous. CDR3 nucleotides: TGCAGCGTTGAGAACCCGGGTCAGCCCCAGCATTTT. It encodes CSVENPGQPQHF.